This TCR beta chain was recorded in a study of T-cell memory formation after mild COVID-19. This CDR3 comprises 15 residues. The germline gives CDR1 MNHNY, CDR2 SVGAGI (reference sequence). V lost 7 bases, J lost 8 bases, and 21 bases lay in between. TCRdb itself ran the 5' RACE reads through MiXCR, one entry per CDR3 protein. The sample records more than 350,000 distinct CDR3 sequences, about 16% being singletons. This chain uses TRBV6-6 with TRBJ2-1; D may be TRBD2 (6 bases). The TCR comes from a man aged 18 to 29 who had mild COVID-19 (a few samples of this study predate the infection). Cell type and time point are not known. The sequenced sample consisted of PBMCs or a T cell subset sorted from them (not recorded which). As DNA, the CDR3 is TGTGCCAGCAACTCCCGGGGACTGACATGGCATGAGCAGTTCTTC. The encoded protein is CASNSRGLTWHEQFF.